A selection of T cell receptor gamma chains follows, all from one sample in a study of Vδ1+ human thymocytes. TCRdb reanalysed the multiplex PCR reads with CATT. This table has approximately 20,000 gamma-chain clones, 12% to 15% appearing once. The sample comprised Vdelta1+ gamma-delta thymocytes from the thymus. These receptors were taken from a child less than two years old who had congenital heart surgery. Each CDR3 is given with its conserved first and last residue. Clone size is not always given. Where it is, it says once, few, many or a class for expanded clones.

V	size	J	DNA	CDR3
TRGV4	NA	TRGJ1/TRGJ2	TGTGCCACCTGGGATGTTCGTGATTGGTTGAAACTCTTT	CATWDVRDWLKLF
TRGV4	few	TRGJ1/TRGJ2	TGTGCCACCTGGACGGGGGAGGATTATAAGAAACTCTTT	CATWTGEDYKKLF
TRGV8	few	TRGJ1/TRGJ2	TGTGCCACCTGGGATTGGAATTTCTATTATAAGAAACTCTTT	CATWDWNFYYKKLF
TRGV9	medium-sized	TRGJ1/TRGJ2	TGTGCCTTGTGGGAGGTGCTTTATAAGAAACTCTTT	CALWEVLYKKLF
TRGV9	few	TRGJP	TGTGCCTTGTGGGAGGCTAAAGAGTTGGGCAAAAAAATCAAGGTATTT	CALWEAKELGKKIKVF
TRGV8	few	TRGJ1/TRGJ2	TGTGCCACCTGGGATAGCTATTATAAGAAACTCTTT	CATWDSYYKKLF
TRGV2	NA	TRGJ1/TRGJ2	TGTGCCACCTGGGACGGGCCCTTATATTATTATAAGAAACTCTTT	CATWDGPLYYYKKLF
TRGV2	NA	TRGJ1/TRGJ2	TGTGCCACCTGGGATGGGCCTCGTGATTATAAGAAGCTCTTT	CATWDGPRDYKKLF
TRGV8	NA	TRGJ1/TRGJ2	TGTGCCACCTGGGACCGCTCGAATTATTATAAGAAACTCTTT	CATWDRSNYYKKLF
TRGV9	NA	TRGJ1/TRGJ2	TGTGCCTTGTGGGAGGTGACCCACGAGAAACTCTTT	CALWEVTHEKLF